These T cell receptor beta chains were read from a single sample in a study of OX40 agonist ivuxolimab in advanced cancers. Clones were sequenced by immunoSEQ multiplex PCR, and TCRdb holds only the in-frame ones, with some missing. The sample has approximately 84,000 clones; roughly 89% are singletons. Sequences were derived from CD4+ or CD8+ T cells sorted from blood, sampled in a trial of the OX40 agonist ivuxolimab. The receptors derive from an adult with an advanced solid tumor such as melanoma, head and neck, liver or kidney cancer. The conserved cysteine and the conserved F or W are not part of the CDR3 here. The order of the fields is V gene, CDR3 protein.

V gene: TRBV19
CDR3 protein: ASSILVDYNSPLH

V gene: TRBV28
CDR3 protein: ASSSGLAGVTDTQY

V gene: TRBV19
CDR3 protein: ASSPRTGAF

V gene: TRBV5-4
CDR3 protein: ASSLFQGLGETQY

V gene: TRBV19
CDR3 protein: ASSIVRTLGYGYT

V gene: TRBV18
CDR3 protein: ASSQGFGDKGEQF

V gene: TRBV11-2
CDR3 protein: ASSFTDSGNTIY

V gene: TRBV27
CDR3 protein: ASSGPLGGEQF

V gene: TRBV28
CDR3 protein: ASRRDMGGTGELF

V gene: TRBV15
CDR3 protein: ATSRTGARGYT

V gene: TRBV4-2
CDR3 protein: ASTRQGDTEAF

V gene: TRBV7-2
CDR3 protein: ASSLSWTEAF

V gene: TRBV13
CDR3 protein: ASSSMGLVADTQY

V gene: TRBV14
CDR3 protein: ASSQRTGPRGYT

V gene: TRBV18
CDR3 protein: ASSPVDTQY

V gene: TRBV9
CDR3 protein: ASSVVLNPGQYEQF

V gene: TRBV19
CDR3 protein: ASSIDARKTEAF

V gene: TRBV6-6
CDR3 protein: ASSYSPGAPYEQY

V gene: TRBV9
CDR3 protein: ASSSSGNYNEQF

V gene: TRBV29-1
CDR3 protein: SVDQGTDTQY

V gene: TRBV7-6
CDR3 protein: ASTKSPGNEKLF

V gene: TRBV18
CDR3 protein: ASSPGEGDEQF

V gene: TRBV5-1
CDR3 protein: ASSDTRLAGAHEQY

V gene: TRBV5-4
CDR3 protein: ASSVDRSRNEQF

V gene: TRBV5-1
CDR3 protein: ASSSRTSANEQF

V gene: TRBV27
CDR3 protein: ASSSQGPTDTQY

V gene: TRBV5-4
CDR3 protein: ASSEDPREVGYNSPLH

V gene: TRBV20-1
CDR3 protein: SAVAQETQY

V gene: TRBV10-3
CDR3 protein: AISGGGGYNEQF

V gene: TRBV5-5
CDR3 protein: ASSLGTGSSYEQY

V gene: TRBV5-1
CDR3 protein: ASSPEGGQPQH

V gene: TRBV2
CDR3 protein: ASSEGRRSPQPQH

V gene: TRBV28
CDR3 protein: ASSPASILNTGELF

V gene: TRBV5-1
CDR3 protein: ASSLKDVNTEAF

V gene: TRBV5-6
CDR3 protein: ASSLYHSYYGYT

V gene: TRBV6-1
CDR3 protein: ASSEFGTLNTEAF

V gene: TRBV4-2
CDR3 protein: ASSQELNPYEQY

V gene: TRBV7-9
CDR3 protein: ASSLASGMKTQY

V gene: TRBV30
CDR3 protein: AWTDRDEQY

V gene: TRBV19
CDR3 protein: ASSIFLAHNEQF

V gene: TRBV7-6
CDR3 protein: ASSLRGNQPQH

V gene: TRBV11-1
CDR3 protein: ASSVGTSGGTTDTQY

V gene: TRBV2
CDR3 protein: ASSEGWGSNQPQH

V gene: TRBV5-6
CDR3 protein: ASSLGRTEKLF

V gene: TRBV29-1
CDR3 protein: SVDESGTDTQY

V gene: TRBV7-9
CDR3 protein: ASSAGLAGANQETQY

V gene: TRBV21-1
CDR3 protein: ASAAAIVRSGNTIY

V gene: TRBV27
CDR3 protein: ASSRGQLNTEAF

V gene: TRBV7-9
CDR3 protein: ASSLPPGQGYT

V gene: TRBV7-2
CDR3 protein: ASSHNSGQGGYEQY

V gene: TRBV7-2
CDR3 protein: ASSLGLSGEKLF

V gene: TRBV7-6
CDR3 protein: ASSFDRQGRYEQY

V gene: TRBV7-3
CDR3 protein: ASSSSGNYNSPLH